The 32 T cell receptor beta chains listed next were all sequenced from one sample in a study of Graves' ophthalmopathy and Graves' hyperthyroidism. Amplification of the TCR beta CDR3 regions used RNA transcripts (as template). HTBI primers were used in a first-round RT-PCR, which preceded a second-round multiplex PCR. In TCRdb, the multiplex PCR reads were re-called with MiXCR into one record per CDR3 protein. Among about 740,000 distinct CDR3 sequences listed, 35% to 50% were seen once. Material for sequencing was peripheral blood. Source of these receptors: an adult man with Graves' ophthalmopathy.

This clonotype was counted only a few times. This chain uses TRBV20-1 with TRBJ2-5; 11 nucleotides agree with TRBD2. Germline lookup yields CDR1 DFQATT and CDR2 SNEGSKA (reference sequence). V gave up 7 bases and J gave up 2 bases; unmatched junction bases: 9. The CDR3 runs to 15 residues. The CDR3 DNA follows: TGCAGTGGGGAGGGTAGCGGGAGGGTTCAAGAGACCCAGTACTTC. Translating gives CSGEGSGRVQETQYF.

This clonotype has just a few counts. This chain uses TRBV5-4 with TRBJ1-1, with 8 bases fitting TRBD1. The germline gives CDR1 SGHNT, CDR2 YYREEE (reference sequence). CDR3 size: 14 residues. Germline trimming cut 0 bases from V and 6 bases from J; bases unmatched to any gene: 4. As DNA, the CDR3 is TGTGCCAGCAGCTTGGAGGCAGGGGGCTCTGAAGCTTTCTTT. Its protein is CASSLEAGGSEAFF.

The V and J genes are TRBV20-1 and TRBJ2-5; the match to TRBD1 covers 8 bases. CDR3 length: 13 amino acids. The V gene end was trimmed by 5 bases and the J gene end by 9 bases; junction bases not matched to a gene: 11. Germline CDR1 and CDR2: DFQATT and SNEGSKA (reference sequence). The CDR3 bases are TGCAGTGCTCCGGACAGGGTTTCCGAGGCCCAGTACTTC. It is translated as CSAPDRVSEAQYF.

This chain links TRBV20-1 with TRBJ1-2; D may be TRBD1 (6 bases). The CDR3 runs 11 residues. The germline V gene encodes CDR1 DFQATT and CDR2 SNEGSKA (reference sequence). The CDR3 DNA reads TGCAGCCGCGGACAGATCTATGGCTACACCTTC. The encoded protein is CSRGQIYGYTF.

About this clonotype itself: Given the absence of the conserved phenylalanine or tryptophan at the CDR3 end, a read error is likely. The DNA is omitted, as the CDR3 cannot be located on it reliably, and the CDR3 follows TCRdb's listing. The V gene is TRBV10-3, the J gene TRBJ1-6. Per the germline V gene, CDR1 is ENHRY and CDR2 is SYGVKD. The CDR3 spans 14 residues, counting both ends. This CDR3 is CASSYSTDRGSLRS.

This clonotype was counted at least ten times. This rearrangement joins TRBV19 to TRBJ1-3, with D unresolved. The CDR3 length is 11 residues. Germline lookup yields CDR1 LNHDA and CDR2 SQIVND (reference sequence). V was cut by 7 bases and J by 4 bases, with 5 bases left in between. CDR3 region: CASKVGNTIYF. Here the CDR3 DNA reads TGTGCCAGTAAGGTCGGAAACACCATATATTTT.

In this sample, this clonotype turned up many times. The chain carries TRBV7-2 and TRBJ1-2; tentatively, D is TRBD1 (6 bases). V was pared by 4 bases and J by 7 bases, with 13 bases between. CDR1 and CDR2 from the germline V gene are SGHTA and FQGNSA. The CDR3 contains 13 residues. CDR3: CASSSWTAFGYTF. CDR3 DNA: TGTGCCAGCAGCTCCTGGACAGCCTTTGGCTACACCTTC.

As DNA, the CDR3 is TGTGCCAGCAGTGCTAGAGATCCGGGGATCGATGAAAAACTGTTTTTT. The encoded protein is CASSARDPGIDEKLFF. The chain carries TRBV25-1 and TRBJ1-4, with D uncertain. V was shortened by 4 bases and J by 6 bases, with 18 bases between the two germline ends. Germline CDR1 is MGHDK and CDR2 is SYGVNS. The CDR3 has 16 residues.

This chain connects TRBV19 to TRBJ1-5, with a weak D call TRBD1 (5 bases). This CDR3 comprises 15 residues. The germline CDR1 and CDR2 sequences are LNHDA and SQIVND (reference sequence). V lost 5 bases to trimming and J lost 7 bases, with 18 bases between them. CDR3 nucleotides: TGTGCCAGTAGTCGGGGGGGACTATGTCACCAGCCCCAGCATTTT. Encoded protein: CASSRGGLCHQPQHF.

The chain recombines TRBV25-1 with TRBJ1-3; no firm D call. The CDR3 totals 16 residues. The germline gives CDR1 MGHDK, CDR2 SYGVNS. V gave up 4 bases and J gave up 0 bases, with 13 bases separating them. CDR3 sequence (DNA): TGTGCCAGCAGTGGGCCCCGGATATCCTCTGGAAACACCATATATTTT. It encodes CASSGPRISSGNTIYF. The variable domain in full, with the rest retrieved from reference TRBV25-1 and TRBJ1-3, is EADIYQTPRYLVIGTGKKITLECSQTMGHDKMYWYQQDPGMELHLIHYSYGVNSTEKGDLSSESTVSRIRTEHFPLTLESARPSHTSQYLCASSGPRISSGNTIYFGEGSWLTVV.

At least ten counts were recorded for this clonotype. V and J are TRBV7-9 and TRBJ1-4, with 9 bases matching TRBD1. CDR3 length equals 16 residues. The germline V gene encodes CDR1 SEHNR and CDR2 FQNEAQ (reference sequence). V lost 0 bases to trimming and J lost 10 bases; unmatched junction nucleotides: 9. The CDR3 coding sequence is TGTGCCAGCAGCTTAGCTGGTGCGGGACAGGGCGGAAAACTGTTTTTT. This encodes CASSLAGAGQGGKLFF. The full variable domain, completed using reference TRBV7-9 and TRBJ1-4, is DTGVSQNPRHKITKRGQNVTFRCDPISEHNRLYWYRQTLGQGPEFLTYFQNEAQLEKSRLLSDRFSAERPKGSFSTLEIQRTEQGDSAMYLCASSLAGAGQGGKLFFGSGTQLSVL.

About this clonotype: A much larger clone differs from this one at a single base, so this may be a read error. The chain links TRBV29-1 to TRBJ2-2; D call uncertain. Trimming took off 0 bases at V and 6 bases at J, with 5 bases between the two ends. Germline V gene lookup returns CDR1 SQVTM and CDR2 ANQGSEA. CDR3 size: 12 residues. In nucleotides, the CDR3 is TGCAGCGTTGAAGAGGGCGCCGGGGAGCTGTTTTTT. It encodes CSVEEGAGELFF.

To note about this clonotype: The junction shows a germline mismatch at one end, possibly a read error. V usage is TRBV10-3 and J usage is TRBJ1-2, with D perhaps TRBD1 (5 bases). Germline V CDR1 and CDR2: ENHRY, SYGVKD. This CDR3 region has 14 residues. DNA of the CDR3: TGTGCCAGCAGTCCCCGTTCAGGGATCTCAGTCTACACCTTC. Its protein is CASSPRSGISVYTF.

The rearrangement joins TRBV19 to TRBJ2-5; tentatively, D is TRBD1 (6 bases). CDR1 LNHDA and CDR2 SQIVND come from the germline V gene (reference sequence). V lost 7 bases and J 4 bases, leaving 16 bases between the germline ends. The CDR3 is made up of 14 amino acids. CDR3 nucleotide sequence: TGTGCCAGTAAGAAAACAGGGATGTCAGAGACCCAGTACTTC. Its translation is CASKKTGMSETQYF.

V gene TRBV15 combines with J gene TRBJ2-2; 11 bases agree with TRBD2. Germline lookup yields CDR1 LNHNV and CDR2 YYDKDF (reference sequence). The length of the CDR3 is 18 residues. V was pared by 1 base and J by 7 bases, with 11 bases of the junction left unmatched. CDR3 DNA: TGTGCCACCAGCAGAGGTGCGGCTAGCGGGGGGCATGACGGGGAGCTGTTTTTT. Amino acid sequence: CATSRGAASGGHDGELFF.

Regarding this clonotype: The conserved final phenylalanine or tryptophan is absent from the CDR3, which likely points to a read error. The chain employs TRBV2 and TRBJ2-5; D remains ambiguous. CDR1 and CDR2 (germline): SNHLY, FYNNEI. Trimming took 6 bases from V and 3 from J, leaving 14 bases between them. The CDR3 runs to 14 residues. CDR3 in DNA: TGTGCCAGCAGGGTACTTAGTCGCGAAGAGACCCAGTACCTC. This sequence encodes CASRVLSREETQYL.

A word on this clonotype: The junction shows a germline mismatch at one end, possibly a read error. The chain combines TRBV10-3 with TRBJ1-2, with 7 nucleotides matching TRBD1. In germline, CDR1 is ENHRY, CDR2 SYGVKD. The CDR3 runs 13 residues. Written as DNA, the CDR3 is TGTGCCAGCAGTTACTCAAGGGGGCCCGGCTACACCTTC. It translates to CASSYSRGPGYTF.

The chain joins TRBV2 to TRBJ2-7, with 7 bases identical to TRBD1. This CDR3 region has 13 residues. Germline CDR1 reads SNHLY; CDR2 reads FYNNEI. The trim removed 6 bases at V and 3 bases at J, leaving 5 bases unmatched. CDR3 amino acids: CASSDRDIYEQYF. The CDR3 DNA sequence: TGTGCCAGCAGCGACAGGGACATCTACGAGCAGTACTTC. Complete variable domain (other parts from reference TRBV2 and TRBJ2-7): EPEVTQTPSHQVTQMGQEVILRCVPISNHLYFYWYRQILGQKVEFLVSFYNNEISEKSEIFDDQFSVERPDGSNFTLKIRSTKLEDSAMYFCASSDRDIYEQYFGPGTRLTVT.

CDR3 in amino acids: CASSQDIQRTGFSGYTF. The CDR3 DNA reads TGCGCCAGCAGCCAAGATATCCAAAGGACAGGGTTTTCTGGCTACACCTTC. This sequence joins TRBV4-3 and TRBJ1-2; TRBD1 agrees at 8 bases. There are 17 residues in the CDR3. From germline, CDR1 is LGHNA and CDR2 YSLEER. With 0 bases clipped from V and 7 bases from J, the junction kept 13 bases outside the gene matches.

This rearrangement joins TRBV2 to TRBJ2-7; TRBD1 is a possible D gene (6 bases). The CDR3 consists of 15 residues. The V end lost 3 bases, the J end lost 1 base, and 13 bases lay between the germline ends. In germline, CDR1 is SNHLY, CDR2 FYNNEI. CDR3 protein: CASSDPWDISYEQYF. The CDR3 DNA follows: TGTGCCAGCAGTGACCCCTGGGACATTTCCTACGAGCAGTACTTC.

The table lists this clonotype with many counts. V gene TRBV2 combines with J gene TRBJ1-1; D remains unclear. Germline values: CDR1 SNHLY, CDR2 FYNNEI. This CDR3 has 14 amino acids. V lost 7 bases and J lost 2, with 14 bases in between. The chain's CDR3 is CASIVKRQNTEAFF. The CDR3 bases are TGTGCCAGCATTGTGAAGAGGCAAAACACTGAAGCTTTCTTT. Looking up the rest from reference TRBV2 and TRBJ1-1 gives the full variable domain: EPEVTQTPSHQVTQMGQEVILRCVPISNHLYFYWYRQILGQKVEFLVSFYNNEISEKSEIFDDQFSVERPDGSNFTLKIRSTKLEDSAMYFCASIVKRQNTEAFFGQGTRLTVV.

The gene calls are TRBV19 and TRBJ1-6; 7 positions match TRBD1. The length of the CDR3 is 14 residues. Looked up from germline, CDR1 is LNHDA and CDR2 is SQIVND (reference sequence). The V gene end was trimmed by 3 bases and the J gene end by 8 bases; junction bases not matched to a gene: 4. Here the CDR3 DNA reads TGTGCCAGTAGTATCAACCAGGGGGATTCACCCCTCCACTTT. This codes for CASSINQGDSPLHF.

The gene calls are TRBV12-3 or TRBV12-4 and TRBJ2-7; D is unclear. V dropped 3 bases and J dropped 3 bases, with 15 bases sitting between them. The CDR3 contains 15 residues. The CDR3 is CASSLEGPHIYEQYF. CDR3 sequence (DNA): TGTGCCAGCAGTTTGGAAGGCCCTCACATCTACGAGCAGTACTTC.

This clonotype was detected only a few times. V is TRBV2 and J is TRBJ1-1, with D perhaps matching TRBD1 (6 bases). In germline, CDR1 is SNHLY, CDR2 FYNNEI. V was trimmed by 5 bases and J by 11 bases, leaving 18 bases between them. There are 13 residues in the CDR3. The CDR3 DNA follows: TGTGCCAGCAGTCCCTTAACAGGGAGTTGGGCTTTCTTT. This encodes CASSPLTGSWAFF.

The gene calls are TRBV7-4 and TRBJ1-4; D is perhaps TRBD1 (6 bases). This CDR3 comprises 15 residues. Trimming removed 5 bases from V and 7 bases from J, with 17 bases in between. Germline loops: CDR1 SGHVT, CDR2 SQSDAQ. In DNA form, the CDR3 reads TGTGCCAGCAGCCAAGCTCTGACAGGTAGTGAAAAACTGTTTTTT. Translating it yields CASSQALTGSEKLFF. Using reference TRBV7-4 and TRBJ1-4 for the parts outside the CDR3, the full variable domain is GAGVSQSPRYKVAKRGRDVALRCDSISGHVTLYWYRQTLGQGSEVLTYSQSDAQRDKSGRPSGRFSAERPERSVSTLKIQRTEQGDSAVYLCASSQALTGSEKLFFGSGTQLSVL.

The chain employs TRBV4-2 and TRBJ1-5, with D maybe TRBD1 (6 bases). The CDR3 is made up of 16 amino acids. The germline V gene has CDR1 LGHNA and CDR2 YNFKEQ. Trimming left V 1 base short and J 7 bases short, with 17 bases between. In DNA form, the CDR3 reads TGTGCCAGCAGCCAAGCGGGGGCAGCTACACGCCAGCCCCAGCATTTT. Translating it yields CASSQAGAATRQPQHF.

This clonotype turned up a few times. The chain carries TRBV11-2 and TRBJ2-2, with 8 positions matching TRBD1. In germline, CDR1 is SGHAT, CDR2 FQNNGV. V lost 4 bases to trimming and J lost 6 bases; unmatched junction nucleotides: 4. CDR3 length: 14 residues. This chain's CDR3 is CASSSTGVAGELFF. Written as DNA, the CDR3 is TGTGCCAGCAGCTCGACAGGGGTTGCCGGGGAGCTGTTTTTT.

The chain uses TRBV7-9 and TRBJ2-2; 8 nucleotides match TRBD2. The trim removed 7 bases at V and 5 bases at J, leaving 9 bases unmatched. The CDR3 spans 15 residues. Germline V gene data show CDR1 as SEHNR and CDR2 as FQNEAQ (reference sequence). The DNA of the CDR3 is TGTGCCAGCACCCCGGGAGGGGTACGGACCGGGGAGCTGTTTTTT. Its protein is CASTPGGVRTGELFF.

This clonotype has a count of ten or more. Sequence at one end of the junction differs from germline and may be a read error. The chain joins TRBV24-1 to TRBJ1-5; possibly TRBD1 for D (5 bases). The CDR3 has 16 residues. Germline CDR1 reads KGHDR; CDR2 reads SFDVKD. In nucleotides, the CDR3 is TGTGCCAGCAGTTACTCGAACCCAGGGAAGGATCAGCCCCAGCATTTT. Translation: CASSYSNPGKDQPQHF.

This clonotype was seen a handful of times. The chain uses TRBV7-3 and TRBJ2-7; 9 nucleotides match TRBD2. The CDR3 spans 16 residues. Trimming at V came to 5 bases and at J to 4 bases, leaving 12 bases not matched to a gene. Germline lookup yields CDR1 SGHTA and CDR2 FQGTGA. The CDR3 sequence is CASSPRLAGARYEQYF. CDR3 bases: TGTGCCAGCAGCCCACGTTTAGCGGGAGCTAGATACGAGCAGTACTTC.

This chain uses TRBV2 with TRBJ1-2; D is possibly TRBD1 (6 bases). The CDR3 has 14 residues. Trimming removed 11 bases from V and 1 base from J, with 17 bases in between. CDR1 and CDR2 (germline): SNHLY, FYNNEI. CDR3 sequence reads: CAQATRGDNYGYTF. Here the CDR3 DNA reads TGTGCCCAAGCAACCAGGGGCGATAACTATGGCTACACCTTC.

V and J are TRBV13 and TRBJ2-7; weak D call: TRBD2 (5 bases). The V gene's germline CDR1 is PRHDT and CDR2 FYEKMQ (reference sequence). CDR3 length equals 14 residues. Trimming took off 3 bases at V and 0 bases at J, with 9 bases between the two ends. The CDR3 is CASSFSGNSYEQYF. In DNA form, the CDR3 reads TGTGCCAGCAGCTTCTCCGGGAACTCCTACGAGCAGTACTTC.